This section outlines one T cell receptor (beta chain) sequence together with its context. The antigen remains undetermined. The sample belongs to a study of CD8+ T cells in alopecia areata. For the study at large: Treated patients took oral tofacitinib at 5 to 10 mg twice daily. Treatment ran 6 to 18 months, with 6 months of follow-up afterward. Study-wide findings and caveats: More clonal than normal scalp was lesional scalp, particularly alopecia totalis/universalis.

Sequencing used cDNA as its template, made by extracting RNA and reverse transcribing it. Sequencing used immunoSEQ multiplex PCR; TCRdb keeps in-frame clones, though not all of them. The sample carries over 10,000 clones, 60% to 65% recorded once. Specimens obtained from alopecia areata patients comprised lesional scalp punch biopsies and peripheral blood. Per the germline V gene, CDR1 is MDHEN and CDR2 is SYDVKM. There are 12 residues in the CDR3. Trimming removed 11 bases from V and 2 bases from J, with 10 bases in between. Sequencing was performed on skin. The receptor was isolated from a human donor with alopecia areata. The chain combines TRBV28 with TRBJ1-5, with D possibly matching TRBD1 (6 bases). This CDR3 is CAGGGGNQPQHF. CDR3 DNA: TGTGCCGGAGGGGGGGGCAATCAGCCCCAGCATTTT.